This TCR beta chain was recovered during a study of T-cell reconstitution after alpha-beta-depleted transplantation in children. Study results and limitations: Most T-cell counts and diversity one year after the transplant came from T cells that were newly produced. Several patients had high TCRbeta diversity at day 60; it came from surviving recipient T cells and thymic progenitors.

Concerning this clonotype: What it binds is not known.

Unique molecular identifiers were used in preparing the TCRbeta library. TCRdb passed the PCR reads through MiXCR, listing each CDR3 protein once. The sample contains roughly 98,000 distinct CDR3 sequences, less than 20% of which appear only once. Per germline, CDR1 SGHRS and CDR2 YFSETQ. V trimming: 4 bases; J trimming: 9 bases; junction bases outside the gene matches: 5. The CDR3 runs to 14 residues. Sequences were derived from PBMCs, mostly from graft donor cells, sampled 180 days after TCRalphabeta/CD19-depleted stem cell transplant. The V gene is TRBV5-1, the J gene TRBJ2-3, with TRBD2 matching over 13 bases. This clonotype originated in a male patient between 2 and 9 years old who had a stem cell transplant for acute lymphoblastic leukemia, so the T cells may come from the graft donor. CDR3 bases: TGCGCCAGCAGCGGACTAGCGGGGGTACCAACGCAGTATTTT. This translates into CASSGLAGVPTQYF. Full variable domain (outside the CDR3, taken from reference TRBV5-1 and TRBJ2-3): KAGVTQTPRYLIKTRGQQVTLSCSPISGHRSVSWYQQTPGQGLQFLFEYFSETQRNKGNFPGRFSGRQFSNSRSEMNVSTLELGDSALYLCASSGLAGVPTQYFGPGTRLTVL.